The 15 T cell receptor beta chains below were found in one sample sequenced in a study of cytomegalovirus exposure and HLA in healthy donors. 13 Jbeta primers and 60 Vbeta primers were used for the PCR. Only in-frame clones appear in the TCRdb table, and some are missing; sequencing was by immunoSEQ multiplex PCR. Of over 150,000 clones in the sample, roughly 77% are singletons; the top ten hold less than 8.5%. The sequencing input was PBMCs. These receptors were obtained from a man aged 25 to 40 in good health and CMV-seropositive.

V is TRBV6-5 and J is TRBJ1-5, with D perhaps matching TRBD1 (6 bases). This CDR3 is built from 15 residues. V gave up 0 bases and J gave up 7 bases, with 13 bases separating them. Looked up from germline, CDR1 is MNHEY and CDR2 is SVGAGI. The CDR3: CASSYSVAGDQPQHF. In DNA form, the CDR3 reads TGTGCCAGCAGTTACTCGGTCGCAGGGGACCAGCCCCAGCATTTT.

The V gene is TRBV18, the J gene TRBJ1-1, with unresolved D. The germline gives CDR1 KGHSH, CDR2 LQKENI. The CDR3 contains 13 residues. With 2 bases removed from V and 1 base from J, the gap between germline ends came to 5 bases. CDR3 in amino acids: CASSPGRNTEAFF. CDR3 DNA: TGTGCCAGCTCACCAGGGAGGAACACTGAAGCTTTCTTT.

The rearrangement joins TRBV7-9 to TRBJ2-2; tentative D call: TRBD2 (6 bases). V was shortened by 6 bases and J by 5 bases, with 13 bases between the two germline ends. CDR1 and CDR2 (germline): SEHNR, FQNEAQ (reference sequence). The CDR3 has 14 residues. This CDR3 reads CASSWTTQTGELFF. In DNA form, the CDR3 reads TGTGCCAGCAGTTGGACTACCCAGACCGGGGAGCTGTTTTTT.

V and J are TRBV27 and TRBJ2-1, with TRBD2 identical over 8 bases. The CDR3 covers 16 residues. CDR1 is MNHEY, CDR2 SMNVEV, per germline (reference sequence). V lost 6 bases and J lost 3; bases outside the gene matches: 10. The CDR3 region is CASSRPGTRIYNEQFF. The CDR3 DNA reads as TGTGCCAGCAGCCGACCTGGGACTAGGATCTACAATGAGCAGTTCTTC.

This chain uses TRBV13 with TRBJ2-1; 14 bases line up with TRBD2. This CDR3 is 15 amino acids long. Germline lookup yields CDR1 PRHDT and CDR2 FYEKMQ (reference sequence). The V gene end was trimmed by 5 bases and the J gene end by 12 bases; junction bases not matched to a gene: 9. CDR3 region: CASSPPGTSGGVQFF. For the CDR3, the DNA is TGTGCCAGCAGCCCTCCTGGGACTAGCGGGGGCGTGCAGTTCTTC.

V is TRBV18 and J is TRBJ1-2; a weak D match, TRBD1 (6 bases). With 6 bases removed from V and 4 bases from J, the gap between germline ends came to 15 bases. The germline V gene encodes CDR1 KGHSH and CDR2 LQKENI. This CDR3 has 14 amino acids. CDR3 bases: TGTGCCAGCTCGTCCAGACAGGAACTCTATGGCTACACCTTC. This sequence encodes CASSSRQELYGYTF.

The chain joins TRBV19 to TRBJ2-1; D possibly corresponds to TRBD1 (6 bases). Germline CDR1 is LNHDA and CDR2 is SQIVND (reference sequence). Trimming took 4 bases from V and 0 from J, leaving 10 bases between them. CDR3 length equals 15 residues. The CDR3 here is CASSTGQSSYNEQFF. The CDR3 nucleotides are TGTGCCAGTAGTACCGGACAGAGCTCCTACAATGAGCAGTTCTTC. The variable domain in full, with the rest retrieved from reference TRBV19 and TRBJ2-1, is DGGITQSPKYLFRKEGQNVTLSCEQNLNHDAMYWYRQDPGQGLRLIYYSQIVNDFQKGDIAEGYSVSREKKESFPLTVTSAQKNPTAFYLCASSTGQSSYNEQFFGPGTRLTVL.

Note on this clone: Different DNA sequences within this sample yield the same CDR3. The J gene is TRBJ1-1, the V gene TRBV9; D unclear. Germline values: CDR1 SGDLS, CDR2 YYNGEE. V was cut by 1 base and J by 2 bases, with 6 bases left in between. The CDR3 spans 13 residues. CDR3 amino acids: CASSVSQNTEAFF. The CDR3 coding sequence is TGTGCCAGCAGCGTATCACAAAACACTGAAGCTTTCTTT.

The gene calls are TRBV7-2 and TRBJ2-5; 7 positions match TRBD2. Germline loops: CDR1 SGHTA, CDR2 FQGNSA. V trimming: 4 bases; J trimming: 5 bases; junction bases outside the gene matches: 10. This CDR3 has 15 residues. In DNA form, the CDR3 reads TGTGCCAGCAGCTACGGTGGGAGGGCCAGTGAGACCCAGTACTTC. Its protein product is CASSYGGRASETQYF.

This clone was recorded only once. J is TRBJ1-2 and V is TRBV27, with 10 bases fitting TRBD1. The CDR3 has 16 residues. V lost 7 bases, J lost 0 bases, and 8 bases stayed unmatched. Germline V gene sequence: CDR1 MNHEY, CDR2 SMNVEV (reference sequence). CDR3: CASNRDRGPSNYGYTF. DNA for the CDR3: TGTGCCAGCAACCGGGACAGGGGACCTTCTAACTATGGCTACACCTTC.

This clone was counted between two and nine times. The CDR3 region is CASSFAVQAFF. For the CDR3, the DNA is TGTGCCAGCAGTTTTGCGGTTCAGGCTTTCTTT. The V gene is TRBV28, the J gene TRBJ1-1; D remains unclear. V was cut by 3 bases and J by 11 bases, with 10 bases left in between. The CDR3 loop spans 11 amino acids. Germline assignment: CDR1 MDHEN and CDR2 SYDVKM.

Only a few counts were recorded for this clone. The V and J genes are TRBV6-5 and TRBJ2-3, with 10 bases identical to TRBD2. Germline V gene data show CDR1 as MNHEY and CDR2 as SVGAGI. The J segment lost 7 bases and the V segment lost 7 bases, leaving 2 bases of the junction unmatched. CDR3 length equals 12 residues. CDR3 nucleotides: TGTGCCAGCAAACTAGCGGGAAATACGCAGTATTTT. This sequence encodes CASKLAGNTQYF.

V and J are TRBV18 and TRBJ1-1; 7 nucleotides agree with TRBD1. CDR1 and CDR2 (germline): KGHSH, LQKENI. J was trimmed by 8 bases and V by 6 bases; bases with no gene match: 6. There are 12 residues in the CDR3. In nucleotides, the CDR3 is TGTGCCAGCTCCCCCCAGGGGGAGGAAGCTTTCTTT. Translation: CASSPQGEEAFF.

CDR3 residues: CASSDGQIYNEQFF. In DNA, the CDR3 is TGTGCCAGCAGTGATGGGCAGATCTACAATGAGCAGTTCTTC. This chain connects TRBV6-1 to TRBJ2-1, with unresolved D. V lost 3 bases and J 3 bases, leaving 9 bases between the germline ends. Germline CDR1 MNHNS, CDR2 SASEGT. The CDR3 consists of 14 residues.

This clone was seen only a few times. This chain's CDR3 is CASSDTRTGDSPYGYTF. CDR3 bases: TGTGCCAGCAGTGACACGAGGACAGGGGATTCACCCTATGGCTACACCTTC. The chain joins TRBV6-4 to TRBJ1-2; TRBD1 matches 9 bases. The germline V gene encodes CDR1 MRHNA and CDR2 SNTAGT. Trimming removed 2 bases from V and 4 bases from J; junction bases left unmatched: 11. The CDR3 is 17 residues long.